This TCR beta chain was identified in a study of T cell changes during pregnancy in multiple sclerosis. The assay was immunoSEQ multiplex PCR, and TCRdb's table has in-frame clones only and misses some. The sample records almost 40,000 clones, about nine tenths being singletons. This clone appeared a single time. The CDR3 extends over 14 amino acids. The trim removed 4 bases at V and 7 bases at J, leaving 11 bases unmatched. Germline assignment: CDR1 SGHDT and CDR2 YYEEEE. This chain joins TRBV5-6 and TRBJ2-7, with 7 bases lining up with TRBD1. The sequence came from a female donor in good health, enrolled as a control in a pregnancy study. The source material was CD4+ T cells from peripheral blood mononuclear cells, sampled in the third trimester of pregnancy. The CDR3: CASSRSGQRGEQYF. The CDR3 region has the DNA TGTGCCAGCAGCCGGTCGGGACAGCGAGGGGAGCAGTACTTC.